This T cell receptor beta chain derives from a study of cytomegalovirus exposure and HLA in healthy donors. Study observations and caveats: In a later analysis, a missense DCLRE1C variant was linked to TCR beta V- and J-gene trimming. 16,951 TCR beta sequences were associated with HLA alleles at 0.05 false discovery rate in a later analysis. A classifier reportedly called cytomegalovirus status with high sensitivity and specificity.

This PCR relied on a set of 60 Vbeta primers and 13 Jbeta primers. Only in-frame clones appear in the TCRdb table, and some are missing; sequencing was by immunoSEQ multiplex PCR. The sample has about 260,000 clones; roughly 70% are singletons. As to this clone: Antigen specificity is unknown.

The CDR3 length is 11 residues. V lost 5 bases, J lost 9 bases, and 8 bases lay in between. CDR1 is SNHLY, CDR2 FYNNEI, per germline. The material sequenced was PBMCs. This sequence joins TRBV2 and TRBJ2-1; D gene uncertain. The TCR was taken from a female donor in good health and CMV-seronegative. This CDR3 reads CASSSSGEQFF. CDR3 DNA: TGTGCCAGCAGTTCGTCGGGTGAGCAGTTCTTC. The full variable domain, with the rest looked up from reference TRBV2 and TRBJ2-1, is EPEVTQTPSHQVTQMGQEVILRCVPISNHLYFYWYRQILGQKVEFLVSFYNNEISEKSEIFDDQFSVERPDGSNFTLKIRSTKLEDSAMYFCASSSSGEQFFGPGTRLTVL.